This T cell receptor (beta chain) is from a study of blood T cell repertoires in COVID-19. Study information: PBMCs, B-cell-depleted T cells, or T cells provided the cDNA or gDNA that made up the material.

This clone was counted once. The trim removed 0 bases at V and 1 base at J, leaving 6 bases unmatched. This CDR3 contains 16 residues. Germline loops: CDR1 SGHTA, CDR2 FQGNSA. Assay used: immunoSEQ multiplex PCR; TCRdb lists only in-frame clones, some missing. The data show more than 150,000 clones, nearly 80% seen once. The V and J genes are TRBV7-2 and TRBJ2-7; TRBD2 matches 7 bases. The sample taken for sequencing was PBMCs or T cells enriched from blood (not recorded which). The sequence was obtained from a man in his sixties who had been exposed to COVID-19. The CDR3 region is CASSLAGRARSYEQYF. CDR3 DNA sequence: TGTGCCAGCAGCTTAGCGGGGAGGGCCCGATCCTACGAGCAGTACTTC. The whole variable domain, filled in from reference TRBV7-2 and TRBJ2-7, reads GAGVSQSPSNKVTEKGKDVELRCDPISGHTALYWYRQSLGQGLEFLIYFQGNSAPDKSGLPSDRFSAERTGGSVSTLTIQRTQQEDSAVYLCASSLAGRARSYEQYFGPGTRLTVT.